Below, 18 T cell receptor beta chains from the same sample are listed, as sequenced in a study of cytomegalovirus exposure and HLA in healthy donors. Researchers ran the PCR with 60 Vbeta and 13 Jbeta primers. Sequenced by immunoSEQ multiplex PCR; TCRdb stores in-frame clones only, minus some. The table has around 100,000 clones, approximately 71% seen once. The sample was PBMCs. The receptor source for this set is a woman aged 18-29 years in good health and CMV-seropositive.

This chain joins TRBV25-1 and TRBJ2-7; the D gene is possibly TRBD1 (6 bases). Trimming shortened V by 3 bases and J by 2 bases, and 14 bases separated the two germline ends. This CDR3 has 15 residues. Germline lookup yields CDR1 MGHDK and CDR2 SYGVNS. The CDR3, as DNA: TGTGCCAGCAGTGACCCGGACAGCTGGCCCTACGAGCAGTACTTC. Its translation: CASSDPDSWPYEQYF.

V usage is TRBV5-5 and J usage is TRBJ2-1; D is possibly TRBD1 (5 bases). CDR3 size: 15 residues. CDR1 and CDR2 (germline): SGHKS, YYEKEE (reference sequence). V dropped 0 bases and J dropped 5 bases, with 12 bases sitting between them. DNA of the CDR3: TGTGCCAGCAGCTTGGGACGGGTCAGGGACAATGAGCAGTTCTTC. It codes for CASSLGRVRDNEQFF.

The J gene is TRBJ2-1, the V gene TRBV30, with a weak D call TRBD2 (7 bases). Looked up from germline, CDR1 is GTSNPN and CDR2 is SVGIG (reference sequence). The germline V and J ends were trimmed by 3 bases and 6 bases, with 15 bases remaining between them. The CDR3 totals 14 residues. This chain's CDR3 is CAWRSAGAVNEQFF. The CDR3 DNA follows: TGTGCCTGGAGAAGCGCGGGGGCCGTCAATGAGCAGTTCTTC.

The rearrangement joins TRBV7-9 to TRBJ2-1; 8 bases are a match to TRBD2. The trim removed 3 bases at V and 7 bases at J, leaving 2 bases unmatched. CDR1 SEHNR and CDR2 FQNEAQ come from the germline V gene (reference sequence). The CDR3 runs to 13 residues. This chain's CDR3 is CASSFGGGNEQFF. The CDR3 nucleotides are TGTGCCAGCAGCTTCGGCGGGGGGAATGAGCAGTTCTTC.

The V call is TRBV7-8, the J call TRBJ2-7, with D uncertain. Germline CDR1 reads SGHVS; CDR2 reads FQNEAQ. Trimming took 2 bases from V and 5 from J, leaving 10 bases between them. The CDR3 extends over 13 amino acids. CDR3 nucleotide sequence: TGTGCCAGCAGCTTACGCAACCCGGACGAGCAGTACTTC. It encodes CASSLRNPDEQYF.

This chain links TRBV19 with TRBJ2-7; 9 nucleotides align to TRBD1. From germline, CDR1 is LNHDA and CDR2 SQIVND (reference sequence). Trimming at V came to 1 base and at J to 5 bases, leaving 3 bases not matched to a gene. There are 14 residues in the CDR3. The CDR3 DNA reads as TGTGCCAGTAGTATAGTAGGGACAGGGAACGAGCAGTACTTC. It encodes CASSIVGTGNEQYF.

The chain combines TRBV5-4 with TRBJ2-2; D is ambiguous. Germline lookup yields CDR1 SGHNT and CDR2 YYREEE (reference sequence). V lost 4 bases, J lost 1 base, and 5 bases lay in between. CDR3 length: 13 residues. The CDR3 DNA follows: TGTGCCAGCAGCATCTGGAACACCGGGGAGCTGTTTTTT. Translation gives CASSIWNTGELFF.

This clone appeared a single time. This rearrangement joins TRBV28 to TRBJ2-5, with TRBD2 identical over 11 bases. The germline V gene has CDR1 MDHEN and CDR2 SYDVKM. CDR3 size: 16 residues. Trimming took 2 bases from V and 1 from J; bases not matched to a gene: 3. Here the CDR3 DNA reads TGTGCCAGCAGTTTAGGGACTAGCGGATTCCAAGAGACCCAGTACTTC. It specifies CASSLGTSGFQETQYF.

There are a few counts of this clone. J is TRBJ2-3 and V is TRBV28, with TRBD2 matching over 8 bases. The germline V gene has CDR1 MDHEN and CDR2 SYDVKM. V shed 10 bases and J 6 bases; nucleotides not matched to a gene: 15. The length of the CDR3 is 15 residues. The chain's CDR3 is CATTPAGGGRDTQYF. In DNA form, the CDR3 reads TGTGCCACCACCCCTGCGGGGGGCGGTAGGGATACGCAGTATTTT.

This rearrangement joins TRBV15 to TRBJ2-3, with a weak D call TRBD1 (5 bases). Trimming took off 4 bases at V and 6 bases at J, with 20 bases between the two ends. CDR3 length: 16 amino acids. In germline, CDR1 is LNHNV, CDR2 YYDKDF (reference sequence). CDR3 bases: TGTGCCACCAGCACCCAACCCCTAATTTACAGGGATACGCAGTATTTT. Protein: CATSTQPLIYRDTQYF. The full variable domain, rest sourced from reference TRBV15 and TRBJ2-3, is DAMVIQNPRYQVTQFGKPVTLSCSQTLNHNVMYWYQQKSSQAPKLLFHYYDKDFNNEADTPDNFQSRRPNTSFCFLDIRSPGLGDTAMYLCATSTQPLIYRDTQYFGPGTRLTVL.

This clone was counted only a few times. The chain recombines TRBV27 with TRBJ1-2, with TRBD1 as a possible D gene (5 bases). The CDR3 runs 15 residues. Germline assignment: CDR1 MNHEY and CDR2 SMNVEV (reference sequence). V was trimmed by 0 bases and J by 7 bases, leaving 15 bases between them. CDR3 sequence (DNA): TGTGCCAGCAGTTTATCGGGGCAGGGTTGGAGTGGCTACACCTTC. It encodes CASSLSGQGWSGYTF.

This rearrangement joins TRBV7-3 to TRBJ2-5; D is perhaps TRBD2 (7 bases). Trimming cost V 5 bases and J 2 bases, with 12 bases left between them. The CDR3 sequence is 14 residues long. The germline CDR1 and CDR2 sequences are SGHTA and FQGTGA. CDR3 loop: CASSLGGPQETQYF. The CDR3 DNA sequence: TGTGCCAGCAGCCTGGGGGGGCCTCAAGAGACCCAGTACTTC.

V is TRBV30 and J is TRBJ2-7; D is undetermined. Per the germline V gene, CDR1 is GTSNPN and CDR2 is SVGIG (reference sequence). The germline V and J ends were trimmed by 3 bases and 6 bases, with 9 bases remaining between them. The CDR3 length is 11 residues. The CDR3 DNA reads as TGTGCCTGGAGGTCCACGGGCGAGCAGTACTTC. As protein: CAWRSTGEQYF.

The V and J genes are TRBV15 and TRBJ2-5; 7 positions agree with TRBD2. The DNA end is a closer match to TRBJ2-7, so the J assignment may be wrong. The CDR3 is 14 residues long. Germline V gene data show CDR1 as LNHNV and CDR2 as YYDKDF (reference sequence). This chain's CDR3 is CATSRGGGSYEQYF. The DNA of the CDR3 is TGTGCCACCAGCAGAGGCGGGGGCTCCTACGAGCAGTACTTC.

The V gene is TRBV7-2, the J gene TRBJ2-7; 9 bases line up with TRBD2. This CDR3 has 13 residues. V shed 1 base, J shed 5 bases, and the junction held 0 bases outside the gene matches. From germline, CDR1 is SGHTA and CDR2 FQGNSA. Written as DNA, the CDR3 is TGTGCCAGCAGCTTAGAGCGGGGGGACGAGCAGTACTTC. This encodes CASSLERGDEQYF.

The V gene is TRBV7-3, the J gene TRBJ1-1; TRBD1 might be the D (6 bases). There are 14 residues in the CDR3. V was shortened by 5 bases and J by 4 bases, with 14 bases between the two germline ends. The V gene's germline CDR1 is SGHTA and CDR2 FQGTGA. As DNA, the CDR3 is TGTGCCAGCAGCCCCAGGGGAGGGAGCACTGAAGCTTTCTTT. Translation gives CASSPRGGSTEAFF.

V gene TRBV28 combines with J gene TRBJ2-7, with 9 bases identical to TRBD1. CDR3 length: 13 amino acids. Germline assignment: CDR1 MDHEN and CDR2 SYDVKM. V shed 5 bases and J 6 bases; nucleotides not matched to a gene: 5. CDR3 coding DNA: TGTGCCAGCAGTCCGGGACAGGGCAGCGAGCAGTACTTC. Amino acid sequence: CASSPGQGSEQYF.

The CDR3 region has the DNA TGTGCCAGCAGCTTAGTTGGGACACCCGGGGACACCATATATTTT. Protein product: CASSLVGTPGDTIYF. The chain is built from TRBV7-2 and TRBJ1-3, with D possibly TRBD1 on 6 matching bases. The CDR3 runs to 15 residues. V lost 1 base and J 8 bases, leaving 15 bases between the germline ends. Germline V gene lookup returns CDR1 SGHTA and CDR2 FQGNSA. The variable domain in full, completed from reference TRBV7-2 and TRBJ1-3, reads GAGVSQSPSNKVTEKGKDVELRCDPISGHTALYWYRQSLGQGLEFLIYFQGNSAPDKSGLPSDRFSAERTGGSVSTLTIQRTQQEDSAVYLCASSLVGTPGDTIYFGEGSWLTVV.